The 15 T cell receptor beta chains below all came from one sample that was sequenced in a study of blood T cell repertoires in COVID-19. Using immunoSEQ multiplex PCR, the repertoire was profiled, and TCRdb retains in-frame clones only, with some absent. Among some 250,000 clones listed, over 70% were seen once. The sample comprised peripheral blood. The receptors originated from a woman of 80 years or more with acute or convalescent COVID-19.

The V call is TRBV20-1, the J call TRBJ1-6; 8 bases are shared with TRBD1. V lost 3 bases, J lost 9 bases, and 4 bases stayed unmatched. The CDR3 has 13 residues. Germline V gene lookup returns CDR1 DFQATT and CDR2 SNEGSKA (reference sequence). The CDR3 DNA follows: TGCAGTGCTAGTCCACAGGGGGTTTCACCCCTCCACTTT. As protein: CSASPQGVSPLHF.

This clone was counted at least ten times. The J gene is TRBJ1-6, the V gene TRBV6-5, with 8 bases matching TRBD1. This CDR3 has 13 amino acids. V lost 7 bases, J lost 11 bases, and 7 bases stayed unmatched. Germline CDR1 is MNHEY and CDR2 is SVGAGI. The CDR3 is CASTSGTGTPLHF. The CDR3 DNA reads TGTGCCAGCACCTCCGGGACAGGCACACCCCTCCACTTT.

The rearrangement links TRBV2 to TRBJ1-1, with D possibly being TRBD1 (5 bases). V was shortened by 6 bases and J by 3 bases, with 14 bases between the two germline ends. CDR1 and CDR2 (germline): SNHLY, FYNNEI. The CDR3 covers 14 residues. The CDR3 sequence is CASRSQGGYTEAFF. The CDR3, as DNA: TGTGCCAGCAGATCCCAGGGAGGGTACACTGAAGCTTTCTTT. Full variable domain (missing parts from reference TRBV2 and TRBJ1-1): EPEVTQTPSHQVTQMGQEVILRCVPISNHLYFYWYRQILGQKVEFLVSFYNNEISEKSEIFDDQFSVERPDGSNFTLKIRSTKLEDSAMYFCASRSQGGYTEAFFGQGTRLTVV.

The chain recombines TRBV9 with TRBJ2-7, with 7 positions matching TRBD1. Germline V gene data show CDR1 as SGDLS and CDR2 as YYNGEE. Trimming at V came to 2 bases and at J to 6 bases, leaving 2 bases not matched to a gene. This CDR3 contains 12 residues. CDR3 sequence reads: CASSVSGGEQYF. DNA of the CDR3: TGTGCCAGCAGCGTTTCAGGGGGCGAGCAGTACTTC.

The V call is TRBV9, the J call TRBJ2-5, with 7 bases matching TRBD2. The length of the CDR3 is 15 residues. Trimming cost V 4 bases and J 0 bases; bases outside gene matches: 6. Germline-derived CDR1 and CDR2 are SGDLS and YYNGEE. This chain's CDR3 is CASSLQAGNQETQYF. The CDR3 nucleotides are TGTGCCAGCAGCCTTCAAGCGGGGAACCAAGAGACCCAGTACTTC.

The chain is built from TRBV11-2 and TRBJ2-2; TRBD1 matches 9 bases. Losses at the gene ends were 5 bases for V and 7 bases for J; bases not matched to a gene: 8. In germline, CDR1 is SGHAT, CDR2 FQNNGV. The CDR3 spans 15 residues. The CDR3 nucleotides read TGTGCCAGCAGCCGCCGGGACAGGGCGGTCGGGGAGCTGTTTTTT. It is translated as CASSRRDRAVGELFF.

This chain uses TRBV5-1 with TRBJ2-3, with 8 bases identical to TRBD2. The V and J ends lost 4 bases and 2 bases, in that order; junction bases with no gene match: 3. Looked up from germline, CDR1 is SGHRS and CDR2 is YFSETQ. The CDR3 is 14 amino acids. The CDR3 loop reads CASSNSGITDTQYF. Written as DNA, the CDR3 is TGCGCCAGCAGCAATAGCGGGATCACAGATACGCAGTATTTT.

The chain combines TRBV12-5 with TRBJ1-3, with D unresolved. Between the trimmed V and J ends, which lost 6 bases and 0 bases, there was a span of 9 bases. The CDR3 runs to 14 residues. Germline V lookup: CDR1 LGHNT, CDR2 FRNRAP. The CDR3 DNA sequence: TGTGCTAGTGGCCGAGGACTCTCTGGAAACACCATATATTTT. Amino acid sequence: CASGRGLSGNTIYF.

This chain links TRBV18 with TRBJ1-5; D is perhaps TRBD1 (6 bases). Trimming pared 5 bases from V and 1 base from J, leaving 15 bases between. Germline-derived CDR1 and CDR2 are KGHSH and LQKENI. The CDR3 contains 16 residues. CDR3: CASSSETGVSNQPQHF. CDR3 sequence (DNA): TGTGCCAGCTCATCCGAGACAGGCGTGAGCAATCAGCCCCAGCATTTT. Full variable domain (remainder filled in from reference TRBV18 and TRBJ1-5): NAGVMQNPRHLVRRRGQEARLRCSPMKGHSHVYWYRQLPEEGLKFMVYLQKENIIDESGMPKERFSAEFPKEGPSILRIQQVVRGDSAAYFCASSSETGVSNQPQHFGDGTRLSIL.

The chain has TRBV4-1 and TRBJ2-7, with 10 bases aligning to TRBD2. Looked up from germline, CDR1 is MGHRA and CDR2 is YSYEKL. The CDR3 is made up of 16 amino acids. The ends lost 0 bases at V and 5 bases at J; junction bases unmatched: 7. In nucleotides, the CDR3 is TGCGCCAGCAGCCAAGATTGGCTAGCGGGAGCGAACGAGCAGTACTTC. Translated: CASSQDWLAGANEQYF.

The rearrangement joins TRBV5-1 to TRBJ1-3; 8 bases are a match to TRBD1. Germline V gives CDR1 SGHRS, CDR2 YFSETQ. The CDR3 covers 15 residues. With V trimmed by 4 bases and J by 3 bases, 6 bases remained unmatched. The CDR3 loop is CASSGGTGHGNTIYF. DNA of the CDR3: TGCGCCAGCAGCGGCGGGACAGGTCATGGAAACACCATATATTTT.

The chain recombines TRBV28 with TRBJ1-5; maybe TRBD1 (6 bases). The CDR3 consists of 16 residues. The V and J ends lost 6 bases and 2 bases respectively, with 17 bases between them. Germline V gene data show CDR1 as MDHEN and CDR2 as SYDVKM. CDR3 DNA sequence: TGTGCCAGCAGCCTGAAACAGGGAAGAGGCAATCAGCCCCAGCATTTT. Translating it yields CASSLKQGRGNQPQHF.

This clone appeared a single time. The chain uses TRBV5-1 and TRBJ1-2, with TRBD1 as a possible D gene (5 bases). This CDR3 has 16 residues. V lost 0 bases and J lost 1, with 13 bases in between. CDR1 SGHRS and CDR2 YFSETQ come from the germline V gene. CDR3 residues: CASSLGRQRVNYGYTF. CDR3 bases: TGCGCCAGCAGCTTGGGAAGACAGAGAGTTAACTATGGCTACACCTTC.

This clone occurred once. The chain is built from TRBV19 and TRBJ1-5; 9 bases agree with TRBD1. The CDR3 runs 15 residues. The germline gives CDR1 LNHDA, CDR2 SQIVND (reference sequence). After removal of 4 bases from V and 7 bases from J, the junction contained 8 bases not matched to a gene. As DNA, the CDR3 is TGTGCCAGTAGTACGCTACAGGGGGCCGGGCAGCCCCAGCATTTT. Protein product: CASSTLQGAGQPQHF.

This chain connects TRBV7-2 to TRBJ1-3; D not certain. This CDR3 is 15 amino acids long. CDR1 is SGHTA and CDR2 is FQGNSA in the germline V gene. V dropped 1 base and J dropped 2 bases, with 9 bases sitting between them. CDR3 in amino acids: CASSLGPVPGNTIYF. The CDR3 DNA sequence: TGTGCCAGCAGCTTAGGGCCCGTTCCTGGAAACACCATATATTTT.